This note documents a single T cell receptor (beta chain) sequence. Its cognate antigen is unknown. This CDR3 is 13 amino acids long. V was pared by 2 bases and J by 6 bases, with 8 bases between. Described treatment: roughly 19 received Ad26.COV2.S at low or high dose, single or two shots; about 5 received placebo; per-sample allocation not given. Material that was analyzed had been drawn on day 63 after the first vaccine or placebo injection. Vaccine was an Ad26 vector expressing Wuhan-strain SARS-CoV-2 spike. This entry belongs to a study of Ad26.COV2.S vaccination and SARS-CoV-2 variants. Study-wide context: The vaccine Ad26.COV2.S was put into the muscle once, or twice with 56 days between. Notes on the study in general: The study found similar non-spike TCR breadth in vaccine and placebo recipients.

Produced via immunoSEQ multiplex PCR; TCRdb's table is partial and in-frame only. The data hold hundreds of thousands of clones, with approximately 92% observed a single time. V is TRBV12-3 or TRBV12-4 and J is TRBJ1-5, with D possibly being TRBD1 (5 bases). This receptor was identified in a person aged 18-65 years who received the Ad26.COV2.S COVID-19 vaccine or a placebo. This sample comprised peripheral blood, obtained in a trial of Ad26.COV2.S vaccine versus placebo. CDR3 sequence: CASSLYRLQPQHF. The CDR3 coding sequence is TGTGCCAGCAGTTTATACAGGCTTCAGCCCCAGCATTTT.